This entry is about one T cell receptor beta chain. The target antigen is unknown. Alongside a J-beta primer mix, a sample-barcoded 5' primer served in a second PCR lasting about 6 to 12 cycles. One entry per CDR3 protein results from TCRdb running MiXCR on the 5' RACE reads. Among hundreds of thousands of distinct CDR3 sequences listed, more than 45% were seen once. The sample is drawn from a study of blood T cells in healthy people across ages. Whole-study findings and limits: More naive CD4+ cells and higher diversity marked long-lived donors relative to aged donors. CMV infection status of these donors was not known. Roughly linearly, TCR beta diversity per million T cells fell as age increased.

Peripheral blood, roughly 9.1 milliliters per donor, was collected. V lost 8 bases, J lost 6 bases, and 11 bases stayed unmatched. Germline V gene data show CDR1 as DFQATT and CDR2 as SNEGSKA (reference sequence). The CDR3 sequence is 14 residues long. What was sequenced was blood. The origin of this receptor is a man between 25 and 39 years old in good health. The chain employs TRBV20-1 and TRBJ2-1; TRBD2 matches 9 bases. CDR3 loop: CSTTRSGGINEQFF. The CDR3 DNA reads as TGCAGTACTACACGAAGCGGGGGGATCAATGAGCAGTTCTTC.